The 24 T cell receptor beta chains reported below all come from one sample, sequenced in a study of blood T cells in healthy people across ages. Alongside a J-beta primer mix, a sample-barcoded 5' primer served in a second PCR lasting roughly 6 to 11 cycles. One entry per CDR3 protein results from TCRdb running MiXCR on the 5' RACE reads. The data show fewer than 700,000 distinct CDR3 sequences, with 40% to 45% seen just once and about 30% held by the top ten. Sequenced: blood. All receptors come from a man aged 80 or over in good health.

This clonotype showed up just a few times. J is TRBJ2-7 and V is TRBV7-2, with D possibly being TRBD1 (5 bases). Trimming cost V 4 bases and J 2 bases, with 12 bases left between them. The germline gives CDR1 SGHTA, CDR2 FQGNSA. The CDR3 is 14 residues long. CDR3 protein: CASSSAWGPYEQYF. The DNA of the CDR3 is TGTGCCAGCAGCTCTGCATGGGGCCCCTACGAGCAGTACTTC.

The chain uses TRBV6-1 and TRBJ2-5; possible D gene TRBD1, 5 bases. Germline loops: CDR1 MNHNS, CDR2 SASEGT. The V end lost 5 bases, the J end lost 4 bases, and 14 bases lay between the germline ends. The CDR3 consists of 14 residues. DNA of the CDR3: TGTGCCAGCAGTATTACGACAGTCCCAGAGACCCAGTACTTC. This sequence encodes CASSITTVPETQYF.

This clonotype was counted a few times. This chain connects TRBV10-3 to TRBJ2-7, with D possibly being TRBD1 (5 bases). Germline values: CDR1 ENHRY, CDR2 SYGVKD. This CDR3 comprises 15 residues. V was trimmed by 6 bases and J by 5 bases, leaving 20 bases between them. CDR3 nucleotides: TGTGCCATCAGGGCCCTCACAGGATTTAAGGACGAGCAGTACTTC. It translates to CAIRALTGFKDEQYF.

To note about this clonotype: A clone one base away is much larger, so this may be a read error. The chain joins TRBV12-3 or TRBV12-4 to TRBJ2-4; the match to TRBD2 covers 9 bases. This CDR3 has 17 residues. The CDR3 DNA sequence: TGTGCCAGCAGTCCCTCCCGAGGGGGTAGCGGGAGAAACATTCATTACTTC. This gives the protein CASSPSRGGSGRNIHYF.

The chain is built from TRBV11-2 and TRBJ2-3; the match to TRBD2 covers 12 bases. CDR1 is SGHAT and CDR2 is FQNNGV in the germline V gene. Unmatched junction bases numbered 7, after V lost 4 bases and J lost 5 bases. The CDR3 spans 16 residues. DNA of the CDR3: TGTGCCAGCAGCTCCTTCCCTAGCGGGGGGGGAGATACGCAGTATTTT. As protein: CASSSFPSGGGDTQYF.

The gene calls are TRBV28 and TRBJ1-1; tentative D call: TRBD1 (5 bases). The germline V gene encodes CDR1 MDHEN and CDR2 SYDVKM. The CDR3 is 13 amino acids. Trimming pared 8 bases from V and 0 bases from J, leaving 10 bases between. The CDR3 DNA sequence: TGTGCCAGCCGACAGACGGTGAACACTGAAGCTTTCTTT. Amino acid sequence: CASRQTVNTEAFF.

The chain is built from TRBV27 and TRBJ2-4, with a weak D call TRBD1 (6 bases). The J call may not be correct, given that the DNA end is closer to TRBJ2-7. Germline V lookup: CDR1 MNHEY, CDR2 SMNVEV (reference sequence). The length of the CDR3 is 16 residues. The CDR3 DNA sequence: TGTGCCAGCAGTTTCCCCGGGACAAGCACCCCCTACGAGCAGTACTTC. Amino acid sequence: CASSFPGTSTPYEQYF.

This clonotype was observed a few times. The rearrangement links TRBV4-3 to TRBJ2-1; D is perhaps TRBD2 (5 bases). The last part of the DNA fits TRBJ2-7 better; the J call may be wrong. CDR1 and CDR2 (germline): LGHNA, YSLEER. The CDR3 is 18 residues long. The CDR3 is CASSRLGLGSGSYNEQYF. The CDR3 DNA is TGCGCCAGCAGCCGGTTGGGGTTGGGGAGCGGCTCCTACAATGAGCAGTACTTC.

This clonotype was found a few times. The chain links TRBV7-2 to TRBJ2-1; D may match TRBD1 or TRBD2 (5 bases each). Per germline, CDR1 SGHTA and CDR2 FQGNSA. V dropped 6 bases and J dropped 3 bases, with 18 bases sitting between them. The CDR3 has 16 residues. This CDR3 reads CASSSPGPLIYNEQFF. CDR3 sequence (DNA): TGTGCCAGCAGTTCACCGGGACCGTTAATCTACAATGAGCAGTTCTTC.

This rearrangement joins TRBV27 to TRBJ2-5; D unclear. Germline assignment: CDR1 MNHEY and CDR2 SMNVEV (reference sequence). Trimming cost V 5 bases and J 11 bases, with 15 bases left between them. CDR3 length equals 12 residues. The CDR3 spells CASSRLGNEQYF. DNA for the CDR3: TGTGCCAGCAGTCGGCTGGGGAATGAGCAGTACTTC.

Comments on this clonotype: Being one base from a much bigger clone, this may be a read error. DNA of the CDR3: TGTGCCAGCGGTGCGGGACAGGAGTTCTATGGCTACACCTTC. Translating gives CASGAGQEFYGYTF. The rearrangement links TRBV6-1 to TRBJ1-2; 8 bases fit TRBD1. Germline values: CDR1 MNHNS, CDR2 SASEGT. There are 14 residues in the CDR3. V lost 8 bases to trimming and J lost 4 bases; unmatched junction nucleotides: 9.

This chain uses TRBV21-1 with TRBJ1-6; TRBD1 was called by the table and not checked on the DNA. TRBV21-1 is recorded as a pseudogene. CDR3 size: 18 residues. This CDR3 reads CASSKVDRDAAQNSPPHF. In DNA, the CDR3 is TGTGCCAGCAGCAAAGTTGATCGGGACGCCGCACAGAATTCACCCCCCCACTTT.

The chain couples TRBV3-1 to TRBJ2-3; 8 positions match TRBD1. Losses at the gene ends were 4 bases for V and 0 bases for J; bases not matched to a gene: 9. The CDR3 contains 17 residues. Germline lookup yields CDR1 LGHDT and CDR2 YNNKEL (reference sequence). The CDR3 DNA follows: TGTGCCAGCAGCCTCAGGACAGGGATGGCTAGCACAGATACGCAGTATTTT. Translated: CASSLRTGMASTDTQYF.

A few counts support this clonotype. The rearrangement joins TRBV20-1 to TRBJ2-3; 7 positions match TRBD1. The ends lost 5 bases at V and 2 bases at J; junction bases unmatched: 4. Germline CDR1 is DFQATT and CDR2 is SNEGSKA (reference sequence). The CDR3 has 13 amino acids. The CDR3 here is CSALQGVTDTQYF. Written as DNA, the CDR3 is TGCAGTGCTCTGCAGGGGGTCACAGATACGCAGTATTTT.

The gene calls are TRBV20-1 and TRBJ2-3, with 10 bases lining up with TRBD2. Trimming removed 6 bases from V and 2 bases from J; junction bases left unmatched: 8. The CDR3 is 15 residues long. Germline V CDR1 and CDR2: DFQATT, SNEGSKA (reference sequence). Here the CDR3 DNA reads TGCAGTGCCCCGACACTAGCGGGGTTCACAGATACGCAGTATTTT. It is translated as CSAPTLAGFTDTQYF.

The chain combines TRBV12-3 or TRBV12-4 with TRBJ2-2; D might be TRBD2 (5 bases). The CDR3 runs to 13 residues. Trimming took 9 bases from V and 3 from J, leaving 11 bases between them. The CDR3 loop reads CASSRGYTGELFF. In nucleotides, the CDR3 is TGTGCCAGTAGCCGGGGATACACCGGGGAGCTGTTTTTT.

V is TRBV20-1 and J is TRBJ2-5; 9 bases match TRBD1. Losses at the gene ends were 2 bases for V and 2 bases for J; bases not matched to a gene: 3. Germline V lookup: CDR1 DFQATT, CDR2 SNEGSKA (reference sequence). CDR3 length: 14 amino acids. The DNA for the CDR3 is TGCAGTGCTAGAAACGACAGGGGGCAAGAGACCCAGTACTTC. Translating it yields CSARNDRGQETQYF.

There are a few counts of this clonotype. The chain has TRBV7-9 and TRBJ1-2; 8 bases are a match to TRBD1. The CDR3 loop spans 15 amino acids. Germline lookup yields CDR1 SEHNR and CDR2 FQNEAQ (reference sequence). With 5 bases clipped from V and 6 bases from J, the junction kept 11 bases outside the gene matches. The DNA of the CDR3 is TGTGCCAGCAGCCCCCCCGAGTGGACAGGGAATGGCTACACCTTC. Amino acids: CASSPPEWTGNGYTF.

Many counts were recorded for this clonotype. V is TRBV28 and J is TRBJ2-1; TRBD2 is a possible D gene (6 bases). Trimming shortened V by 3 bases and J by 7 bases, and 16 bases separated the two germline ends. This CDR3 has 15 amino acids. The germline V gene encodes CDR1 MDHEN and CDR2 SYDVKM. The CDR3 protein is CASSFIGRGFNEQFF. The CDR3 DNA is TGTGCCAGCAGTTTCATCGGGAGAGGGTTTAATGAGCAGTTCTTC.

In DNA form, the CDR3 reads TGTGCCAGCAGCTTATTAGAAGGCGGGGCAGATACGCAGTATTTT. Translated, it gives CASSLLEGGADTQYF. This sequence joins TRBV7-8 and TRBJ2-3; the D gene is possibly TRBD2 (6 bases). This CDR3 is built from 15 residues. Trimming removed 2 bases at V and 4 bases at J, with 13 bases between. In germline, CDR1 is SGHVS, CDR2 FQNEAQ. Variable domain in full (rest from reference TRBV7-8 and TRBJ2-3): GAGVSQSPRYKVAKRGQDVALRCDPISGHVSLFWYQQALGQGPEFLTYFQNEAQLDKSGLPSDRFFAERPEGSVSTLKIQRTQQEDSAVYLCASSLLEGGADTQYFGPGTRLTVL.

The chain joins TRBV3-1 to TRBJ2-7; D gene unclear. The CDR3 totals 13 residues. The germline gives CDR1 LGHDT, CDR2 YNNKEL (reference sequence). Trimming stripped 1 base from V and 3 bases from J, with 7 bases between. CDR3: CASSQVRNYEQYF. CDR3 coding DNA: TGTGCCAGCAGCCAAGTGCGGAACTACGAGCAGTACTTC.

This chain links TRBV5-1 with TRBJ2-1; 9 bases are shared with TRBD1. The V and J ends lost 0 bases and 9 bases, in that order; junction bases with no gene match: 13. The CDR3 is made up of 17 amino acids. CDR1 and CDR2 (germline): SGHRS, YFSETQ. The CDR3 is CASSLDGTGFGIGEQFF. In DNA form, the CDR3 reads TGCGCCAGCAGCTTGGACGGGACAGGGTTTGGAATAGGTGAGCAGTTCTTC.

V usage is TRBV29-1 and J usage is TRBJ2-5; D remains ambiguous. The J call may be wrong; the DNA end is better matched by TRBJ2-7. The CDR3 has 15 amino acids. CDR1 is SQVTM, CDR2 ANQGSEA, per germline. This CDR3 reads CSVVPGEGPPYEQYF. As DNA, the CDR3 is TGCAGCGTTGTACCGGGTGAAGGTCCACCTTACGAGCAGTACTTC.

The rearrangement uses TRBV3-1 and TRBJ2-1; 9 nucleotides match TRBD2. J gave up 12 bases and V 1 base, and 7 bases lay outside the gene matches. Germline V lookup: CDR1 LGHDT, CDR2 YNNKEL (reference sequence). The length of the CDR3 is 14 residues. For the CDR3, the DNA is TGTGCCAGCAGCCAAGGGCGGGGGGGACTCGGGCAGTTCTTC. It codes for CASSQGRGGLGQFF.